The 5 T cell receptor beta chains below come from one sample, sequenced in a study of T cells in Graves' hyperthyroidism and ophthalmopathy. Amplified TCR beta CDR3 regions came from RNA transcripts. The study used the HTBI primer set for a first-round RT-PCR of the TCR CDR3. TCRdb re-called the multiplex PCR reads with MiXCR, one entry per CDR3 protein. This table holds hundreds of thousands of distinct CDR3 sequences, 46% found once. The sequenced material came from peripheral blood or thyroid tissue (not recorded which). The receptors shown here come from a woman younger than 30 with Graves' hyperthyroidism.

The rearrangement joins TRBV7-9 to TRBJ2-5, with TRBD1 matching over 11 bases. Germline trimming cut 5 bases from V and 7 bases from J; bases unmatched to any gene: 0. This CDR3 contains 12 residues. The germline V gene encodes CDR1 SEHNR and CDR2 FQNEAQ (reference sequence). CDR3 sequence (DNA): TGTGCCAGCAGCGGGACAGGGGGGACCCAGTACTTC. It encodes CASSGTGGTQYF.

In its sample, this clonotype was seen many times. The gene calls are TRBV7-6 and TRBJ1-5, with no clear D. The CDR3 is 16 residues long. The germline CDR1 and CDR2 sequences are SGHVS and FNYEAQ. The ends were cut back, 1 base at V and 2 bases at J, with 12 bases in the middle. CDR3 nucleotides: TGTGCCAGCAGCTTAGTGGGAGGGCGAGGCAATCAGCCCCAGCATTTT. Amino acids: CASSLVGGRGNQPQHF.

This chain links TRBV2 with TRBJ1-5; TRBD1 matches 9 bases. In germline, CDR1 is SNHLY, CDR2 FYNNEI. Losses at the gene ends were 8 bases for V and 1 base for J; bases not matched to a gene: 6. This CDR3 spans 15 amino acids. The CDR3 DNA sequence: TGTGCCAGCGGCTCTGGACAGGGGAGCAATCAGCCCCAGCATTTT. Translated: CASGSGQGSNQPQHF.

The chain uses TRBV15 and TRBJ1-1; TRBD1 might be the D (5 bases). Germline V gene data show CDR1 as LNHNV and CDR2 as YYDKDF (reference sequence). The V gene lost 10 bases and the J gene lost 1 base, with 22 bases spanning the gap. The CDR3 is made up of 16 amino acids. The DNA of the CDR3 is TGTGCCAGCACTACCGTTCCGGGACCAACGAACACTGAAGCTTTCTTT. Translating gives CASTTVPGPTNTEAFF.

The CDR3 DNA reads as TGTGCCAGCAGCCAAGCGGGTAGTACCCACGAGCAGTACTTC. It is translated as CASSQAGSTHEQYF. The rearrangement uses TRBV14 and TRBJ2-7; D ambiguous. The CDR3 extends over 14 amino acids. CDR1 is SGHDN, CDR2 FVKESK, per germline. Deletions cut 1 base from V and 5 bases from J, with 12 bases between.